These 2 T cell receptor beta chains were all obtained from the same sample, sequenced in a study of cytomegalovirus exposure and HLA in healthy donors. The PCR used 60 Vbeta and 13 Jbeta primers. The table came from immunoSEQ multiplex PCR; TCRdb's copy has only in-frame clones and leaves some out. This table has about 150,000 clones, roughly 80% appearing once. The specimen sequenced was PBMCs. The receptors stem from a woman aged 40-49 years in good health and CMV-seropositive.

This clone was seen more than once but under ten times. The V and J genes are TRBV2 and TRBJ1-4; D call uncertain. CDR1 and CDR2 from the germline V gene are SNHLY and FYNNEI. Between the trimmed V and J ends, which lost 4 bases and 3 bases, there was a span of 12 bases. The CDR3 loop spans 15 amino acids. DNA for the CDR3: TGTGCCAGCAGTGTTTCGGAGTTGGCTAATGAAAAACTGTTTTTT. Translation gives CASSVSELANEKLFF. The full variable domain, in which reference TRBV2 and TRBJ1-4 provide the parts outside the CDR3, is EPEVTQTPSHQVTQMGQEVILRCVPISNHLYFYWYRQILGQKVEFLVSFYNNEISEKSEIFDDQFSVERPDGSNFTLKIRSTKLEDSAMYFCASSVSELANEKLFFGSGTQLSVL.

The chain employs TRBV28 and TRBJ2-7; D perhaps matches TRBD2 (5 bases). The CDR3 sequence is 15 residues long. The V gene lost 7 bases and the J gene lost 0 bases, with 16 bases spanning the gap. Germline CDR1 is MDHEN and CDR2 is SYDVKM. As DNA, the CDR3 is TGTGCCAGCAACGGTCCACGGGGTAGCTCCTACGAGCAGTACTTC. Translating gives CASNGPRGSSYEQYF.